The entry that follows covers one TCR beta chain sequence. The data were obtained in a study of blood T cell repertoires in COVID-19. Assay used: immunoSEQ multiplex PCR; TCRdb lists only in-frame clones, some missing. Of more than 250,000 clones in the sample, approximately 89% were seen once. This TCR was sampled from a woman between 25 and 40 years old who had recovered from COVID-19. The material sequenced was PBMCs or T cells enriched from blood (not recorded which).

In nucleotides, the CDR3 is TGTGCCAGCAGCCGAGGGAATTCACCCCTCCACTTT. Translated, it gives CASSRGNSPLHF. The chain joins TRBV5-8 to TRBJ1-6, with D unresolved. The CDR3 loop spans 12 amino acids. With 4 bases removed from V and 7 bases from J, the gap between germline ends came to 6 bases. Germline CDR1 SGHTS, CDR2 YDEGEE.